This T cell receptor (beta chain) was captured in a study of neoadjuvant anti-PD-1 for oral cavity cancer. The wider study: Nivolumab at 3 mg/kg was mostly given biweekly, three to four doses, pre-surgery. The study's findings and limits: Non-responders to neoadjuvant nivolumab had significantly more clonal PBMC T cells than responders. Each response group had just a few patients in TCR analyses.

Concerning this clone itself: Its target is unknown.

The germline V gene has CDR1 SEHNR and CDR2 FQNEAQ (reference sequence). V dropped 4 bases and J dropped 5; count of bases not matched to a gene: 4. The CDR3 totals 14 residues. Libraries were prepared by immunoSEQ multiplex PCR; TCRdb keeps only in-frame clonotypes and omits some of them. The sample records some 71,000 clones, around 83% being singletons. The chain couples TRBV7-9 to TRBJ1-5; 8 bases line up with TRBD1. The TCR comes from a person between 40 and 80 years old with oral cavity squamous cell carcinoma. The material sequenced was PBMCs, taken before nivolumab (anti-PD-1) treatment. This CDR3 reads CASSSGQGHQPQHF. For the CDR3, the DNA is TGTGCCAGCAGCTCAGGACAGGGCCATCAGCCCCAGCATTTT.